This T cell receptor (beta chain) came from a study of T cells after yellow fever vaccination. Study as a whole: Researchers used SMART-Seq v4 Ultra Low Input to prepare fractions that had low cell numbers. Study-level points and caveats: Compared with primary, the secondary response was weaker and peaked at day 5, not 15. After the booster, roughly 96% of CD4 and more than 85% of CD8 primary-response clones were re-detected.

Note on this clonotype: Its antigen is still unknown.

CDR1 and CDR2 (germline): SQVTM, ANQGSEA. This CDR3 has 14 residues. The trim removed 5 bases at V and 3 bases at J, leaving 7 bases unmatched. UMIs were added to TCR cDNA along with a universal primer site when it was made by 5'RACE template switching. One entry per CDR3 protein results from TCRdb running MiXCR on the 5' RACE reads. The sample shows about 400,000 distinct CDR3 sequences, roughly 6.1% of them seen only once. The sequence derives from a man aged 30-40 years who received the YFV17D yellow fever vaccine. The V and J genes are TRBV29-1 and TRBJ1-1, with 9 nucleotides matching TRBD1. The sample here was PBMCs, taken 5 days after the yellow fever booster vaccination. This chain's CDR3 is CSVYRGQEYTEAFF. DNA of the CDR3: TGCAGCGTTTACAGGGGGCAGGAGTACACTGAAGCTTTCTTT.